This T cell receptor (beta chain) was identified in a study of beta chain features in type 1 diabetes. About the study: Patient and healthy donor groups were alike in age, gender and cell yields. Points from the study as a whole: Within each of all four CD4+ subsets, Type 1 diabetes patients had TCRB CDR3s that were moderately but significantly shorter.

This clone was found a few times. Its target is not known. Germline V gene sequence: CDR1 GTSNPN, CDR2 SVGIG (reference sequence). The CDR3 covers 16 residues. The authors reverse transcribed all of the isolated RNA, so sequencing captured expressed TCRB transcripts. This table comes from immunoSEQ multiplex PCR, and its TCRdb copy is limited to in-frame clones, with some not included. The profile shows 600,000 to 700,000 clones, 13% of them singletons. Material for sequencing was naive CD4+ T cells from blood. This clonotype originated in a man younger than 35 with type 1 diabetes. The J gene is TRBJ2-3, the V gene TRBV30, with 10 bases matching TRBD2. Here the CDR3 reads CVSGGGPWVSTDTQYF. CDR3 DNA: TGTGTGAGCGGGGGGGGCCCCTGGGTGAGCACAGATACGCAGTATTTT.